This T cell receptor (beta chain) came from a study of T cells in Graves' hyperthyroidism and ophthalmopathy. Germline values: CDR1 LGHDT, CDR2 YNNKEL (reference sequence). The CDR3 is 14 residues long. Trimming pared 0 bases from V and 5 bases from J, leaving 10 bases between. This clonotype has a count of ten or more. Amplified regions were TCR beta CDR3 sequences from RNA transcripts. In the first-round RT-PCR of the TCR CDR3, the HTBI primer set was used. MiXCR, run by TCRdb on the multiplex PCR reads, gives a single entry per CDR3 protein. The table includes 650,000 to 850,000 distinct CDR3 sequences, 15% to 20% detected once.

The chain has TRBV3-1 and TRBJ1-2; D is uncertain. Material for sequencing was blood. This TCR was sampled from a woman aged 45-60 years with Graves' hyperthyroidism that later progressed to Graves' ophthalmopathy. CDR3 sequence (DNA): TGTGCCAGCAGCCAAGAATCGACCCTTTATGGCTACACCTTC. It yields the protein CASSQESTLYGYTF.